The 27 T cell receptor beta chains below all came from one sample that was sequenced in a study of T cell repertoires in cytomegalovirus infection. TCRdb called the reads again in MiXCR, with one record for every CDR3 protein. The sample includes about 740,000 distinct CDR3 sequences, roughly 30% of them seen just once. These receptors are not linked to any known antigen. The sample in question was cultured PBMCs, obtained from culture after CMV antigen stimulation. The receptors come from a human donor in good health (CMV status not recorded). Some clones in this sample may be carry-over from other donors' samples.

The chain is built from TRBV4-1 and TRBJ2-7; D unclear. Germline values: CDR1 MGHRA, CDR2 YSYEKL. V lost 1 base and J 6 bases, leaving 13 bases between the germline ends. The CDR3 has 14 residues. CDR3 bases: TGCGCCAGCAGCCAAGTTGCCTCAGAGTCCGAGCAGTACTTC. This encodes CASSQVASESEQYF.

This clonotype was seen a handful of times. This chain joins TRBV6-2 or TRBV6-3 and TRBJ1-5; 7 nucleotides line up with TRBD1. CDR1 is MNHEY and CDR2 is SVGEGT in the germline V gene. CDR3 length equals 15 residues. The V and J ends lost 2 bases and 5 bases, in that order; junction bases with no gene match: 6. The CDR3 DNA reads as TGTGCCAGCAGTTACGAAGGACAGGCACATCAGCCCCAGCATTTT. Its translation: CASSYEGQAHQPQHF.

J is TRBJ1-1 and V is TRBV12-3 or TRBV12-4; 9 bases map to TRBD1. This CDR3 contains 16 residues. The V and J ends lost 4 bases and 0 bases, in that order; junction bases with no gene match: 6. CDR3 sequence: CASSYWTGVVNTEAFF. The CDR3 nucleotides are TGTGCCAGCAGTTACTGGACAGGGGTGGTGAACACTGAAGCTTTCTTT.

A few counts support this clonotype. The CDR3 spells CAISHSEHPQHF. The CDR3 DNA reads TGTGCCATCAGCCACAGCGAACACCCCCAGCATTTT. The gene calls are TRBV10-3 and TRBJ1-5; D not certain. The germline gives CDR1 ENHRY, CDR2 SYGVKD. Trimming stripped 6 bases from V and 10 bases from J, with 13 bases between. This CDR3 contains 12 residues.

The chain combines TRBV20-1 with TRBJ2-5; TRBD2 matches 9 bases. V gave up 0 bases and J gave up 2 bases; unmatched junction bases: 7. The CDR3 is made up of 16 amino acids. Germline V gives CDR1 DFQATT, CDR2 SNEGSKA (reference sequence). CDR3 in DNA: TGCAGTGCTAGAGAGCTAGCGGGGAGTTCTCAAGAGACCCAGTACTTC. Translation gives CSARELAGSSQETQYF.

The chain employs TRBV20-1 and TRBJ2-5; 11 bases agree with TRBD2. Germline assignment: CDR1 DFQATT and CDR2 SNEGSKA (reference sequence). The ends lost 0 bases at V and 5 bases at J; junction bases unmatched: 2. The CDR3 runs to 14 residues. CDR3: CSAREASGRETQYF. CDR3 nucleotide sequence: TGCAGTGCTAGAGAAGCTAGCGGGAGGGAGACCCAGTACTTC.

In this sample, this clonotype turned up a few times. The CDR3 loop is CASSPSGTGAYWRSPLHF. The CDR3 coding sequence is TGTGCCAGCAGCCCCAGCGGGACAGGGGCCTATTGGCGTTCACCCCTCCACTTT. The chain uses TRBV6-5 and TRBJ1-6; 10 nucleotides line up with TRBD1. The CDR3 sequence is 18 residues long. Germline-derived CDR1 and CDR2 are MNHEY and SVGAGI. V was pared by 6 bases and J by 9 bases, with 17 bases of the junction left unmatched.

This clonotype was counted only a few times. The gene calls are TRBV6-2 or TRBV6-3 and TRBJ2-3; 7 nucleotides align to TRBD2. This CDR3 spans 15 amino acids. From germline, CDR1 is MNHEY and CDR2 SVGEGT. J gave up 5 bases and V 4 bases, and 9 bases lay outside the gene matches. CDR3 coding DNA: TGTGCCAGCAGTTCAAGGCGGGAGAGTGGAGATACGCAGTATTTT. This sequence encodes CASSSRRESGDTQYF.

This chain links TRBV6-5 with TRBJ1-1; maybe TRBD1 (5 bases). V was cut by 6 bases and J by 1 base, with 12 bases left in between. Looked up from germline, CDR1 is MNHEY and CDR2 is SVGAGI. The CDR3 length is 14 residues. In DNA, the CDR3 is TGTGCCAGCAGCCGGGGCACCGGGAACACTGAAGCTTTCTTT. This sequence encodes CASSRGTGNTEAFF.

Notes on this clonotype: Being one base from a much bigger clone, this may be a read error. The chain carries TRBV7-2 and TRBJ2-1, with D possibly matching TRBD2 (6 bases). Germline V CDR1 and CDR2: SGHTA, FQGNSA. The V gene lost 0 bases and the J gene lost 2 bases, with 8 bases spanning the gap. This CDR3 is 15 amino acids long. The CDR3 reads CASSLAASAYNEQFF. The CDR3 DNA follows: TGTGCCAGCAGCTTAGCGGCTAGCGCCTACAATGAGCAGTTCTTC.

J is TRBJ2-3 and V is TRBV4-2; TRBD2 matches at 10 bases. Unmatched junction bases numbered 12, after V lost 3 bases and J lost 6 bases. The CDR3 has 17 amino acids. Germline assignment: CDR1 LGHNA and CDR2 YNFKEQ. CDR3 nucleotide sequence: TGTGCCAGCAGCCAGCACACTAGCGGGGCTGCGGGGGATACGCAGTATTTT. Encoded protein: CASSQHTSGAAGDTQYF.

This clonotype was seen a few times. V is TRBV3-1 and J is TRBJ2-1; no clear D. Germline V gene data show CDR1 as LGHDT and CDR2 as YNNKEL (reference sequence). The CDR3 contains 15 residues. The germline V and J ends were trimmed by 0 bases and 4 bases, with 10 bases remaining between them. CDR3 sequence (DNA): TGTGCCAGCAGCCAAGATCTTGGGCGGTACAATGAGCAGTTCTTC. Protein sequence: CASSQDLGRYNEQFF.

This clonotype appeared a few times. V usage is TRBV6-2 or TRBV6-3 and J usage is TRBJ1-6, with 8 bases identical to TRBD1. The CDR3 has 15 residues. V lost 6 bases and J lost 7; bases outside the gene matches: 8. The V gene's germline CDR1 is MNHEY and CDR2 SVGEGT. The CDR3 DNA reads as TGTGCCAGCAGAAGACAGGGGTTGAAGAATTCACCCCTCCACTTT. It codes for CASRRQGLKNSPLHF.

The J gene is TRBJ1-2, the V gene TRBV12-3 or TRBV12-4; 10 bases agree with TRBD1. The CDR3 has 15 residues. Trimming at V came to 3 bases and at J to 7 bases, leaving 8 bases not matched to a gene. CDR3 sequence (DNA): TGTGCCAGCAGTTTCTTCGGGACAGGGGTAGGTGGCTACACCTTC. It specifies CASSFFGTGVGGYTF.

This clonotype was observed a handful of times. This chain uses TRBV14 with TRBJ2-4, with 12 positions matching TRBD1. The J segment lost 12 bases and the V segment lost 5 bases, leaving 11 bases of the junction unmatched. CDR1 and CDR2 from the germline V gene are SGHDN and FVKESK. The CDR3 is 15 residues long. The CDR3 spells CASSSGTGGGVNQYF. The CDR3 DNA reads TGTGCCAGCAGCTCCGGGACAGGGGGCGGAGTGAATCAGTACTTC.

This clonotype came up a few times. This chain uses TRBV6-1 with TRBJ1-6; D might be TRBD1 (5 bases). The CDR3 totals 14 residues. V lost 6 bases and J lost 5, with 11 bases in between. Germline CDR1 and CDR2: MNHNS and SASEGT. The chain's CDR3 is CASSRDGNNSPLHF. The CDR3 DNA sequence: TGTGCCAGCAGCCGGGACGGTAATAATTCACCCCTCCACTTT.

The genes are TRBV20-1 and TRBJ2-2; unclear D gene. The CDR3 has 14 residues. The germline V gene has CDR1 DFQATT and CDR2 SNEGSKA (reference sequence). Trimming took 1 base from V and 4 from J, leaving 10 bases between them. CDR3 amino acids: CSARGLLSTGELFF. The CDR3 DNA reads as TGCAGTGCTAGAGGTTTGCTAAGCACCGGGGAGCTGTTTTTT.

The rearrangement joins TRBV7-6 to TRBJ2-7, with D possibly matching TRBD1 (5 bases). This CDR3 comprises 14 residues. The V end was cut by 2 bases, the J end by 6 bases, with 14 bases between. Germline CDR1 is SGHVS and CDR2 is FNYEAQ. DNA for the CDR3: TGTGCCAGCAGCTTATTGGGGCTACTCGGCGAGCAGTACTTC. It is translated as CASSLLGLLGEQYF.

The V gene is TRBV28, the J gene TRBJ2-7; D may match TRBD1 or TRBD2 (5 bases each). Germline V gives CDR1 MDHEN, CDR2 SYDVKM. This CDR3 is 14 amino acids long. The V and J ends lost 3 bases and 7 bases respectively, with 16 bases between them. The CDR3 DNA reads TGTGCCAGCAGTTTTACGGGGCTCTCGGGGGAGCAGTACTTC. Translated: CASSFTGLSGEQYF. Variable domain in full (rest from reference TRBV28 and TRBJ2-7): DVKVTQSSRYLVKRTGEKVFLECVQDMDHENMFWYRQDPGLGLRLIYFSYDVKMKEKGDIPEGYSVSREKKERFSLILESASTNQTSMYLCASSFTGLSGEQYFGPGTRLTVT.

This clonotype appeared once. The CDR3 nucleotides read TGTGCCAGCAGTTTTCCAGAGCTCCGCCCAGATACGCAGTATTTT. Translated: CASSFPELRPDTQYF. V and J are TRBV28 and TRBJ2-3; D is unresolved. The germline CDR1 and CDR2 sequences are MDHEN and SYDVKM. The CDR3 covers 15 residues. V lost 3 bases and J 4 bases, leaving 14 bases between the germline ends.

The sample holds a few counts of this clonotype. The chain couples TRBV12-3 or TRBV12-4 to TRBJ1-2; tentatively, D is TRBD1 (6 bases). This CDR3 spans 15 amino acids. V was shortened by 2 bases and J by 6 bases, with 16 bases between the two germline ends. The CDR3 protein is CASSLRLDYRDGYTF. The CDR3 coding sequence is TGTGCCAGCAGTTTAAGACTGGACTACAGGGATGGCTACACCTTC.

This clonotype has only a few counts. This sequence joins TRBV7-6 and TRBJ1-6, with D possibly being TRBD1 (6 bases). The V gene's germline CDR1 is SGHVS and CDR2 FNYEAQ. CDR3 length: 14 amino acids. Trimming stripped 2 bases from V and 7 bases from J, with 9 bases between. This chain's CDR3 is CASSLLDSNSPLHF. The CDR3 coding sequence is TGTGCCAGCAGCTTATTGGACAGCAATTCACCCCTCCACTTT.

The J gene is TRBJ1-5, the V gene TRBV20-1, with D hard to call. V lost 2 bases and J 6 bases, leaving 8 bases between the germline ends. The CDR3 extends over 12 amino acids. Germline assignment: CDR1 DFQATT and CDR2 SNEGSKA (reference sequence). In nucleotides, the CDR3 is TGCAGTGCTAGAACCTGGGTTCAGCCCCAGCATTTT. It yields the protein CSARTWVQPQHF.

The rearrangement links TRBV2 to TRBJ2-6; no reliable D call. The V and J ends lost 8 bases and 0 bases respectively, with 8 bases between them. Germline V CDR1 and CDR2: SNHLY, FYNNEI. CDR3 length equals 14 residues. The CDR3 DNA reads as TGTGCCAGCGCTCAGGACTCTGGGGCCAACGTCCTGACTTTC. This gives the protein CASAQDSGANVLTF. The full variable domain, with the rest looked up from reference TRBV2 and TRBJ2-6, is EPEVTQTPSHQVTQMGQEVILRCVPISNHLYFYWYRQILGQKVEFLVSFYNNEISEKSEIFDDQFSVERPDGSNFTLKIRSTKLEDSAMYFCASAQDSGANVLTFGAGSRLTVL.

The gene calls are TRBV6-6 and TRBJ2-7; unclear D gene. The CDR3 has 15 residues. The ends were cut back, 2 bases at V and 3 bases at J, with 14 bases in the middle. Germline V gene sequence: CDR1 MNHNY, CDR2 SVGAGI (reference sequence). The CDR3 is CASSYAVQWVYEQYF. As DNA, the CDR3 is TGTGCCAGCAGTTACGCCGTTCAGTGGGTCTACGAGCAGTACTTC.

This clonotype has just a few counts. The CDR3 reads CASSLSTSGGQETQYF. CDR3 bases: TGTGCCAGCAGCTTATCCACTAGCGGGGGCCAAGAGACCCAGTACTTC. This chain connects TRBV7-2 to TRBJ2-5, with TRBD2 identical over 11 bases. Trimming removed 2 bases from V and 1 base from J; junction bases left unmatched: 3. CDR1 and CDR2 from the germline V gene are SGHTA and FQGNSA. The CDR3 covers 16 residues.

This clonotype was seen once. The V call is TRBV19, the J call TRBJ1-5; TRBD1 is a possible D gene (5 bases). From germline, CDR1 is LNHDA and CDR2 SQIVND (reference sequence). Trimming pared 10 bases from V and 7 bases from J, leaving 20 bases between. CDR3 size: 14 residues. CDR3 DNA: TGTGCCACTACGCGGGAGGGGAACTACCAGCCCCAGCATTTT. Protein sequence: CATTREGNYQPQHF.